This passage covers 28 T cell receptor beta chains from one sample sequenced in a study of read filtering for tumor transcriptome and immune sequencing. This library used roughly 400 ng RNA and molecular barcoded adaptors spanning alpha/delta and beta/gamma chains. TCRdb recomputed calls from the reads with MiXCR, one row per CDR3 protein. Found here are approximately 40,000 distinct CDR3 sequences, less than 15% of them singletons; the top ten hold about 17%. Sequencing was performed on a population of CD138-negative cells sorted from bone marrow. Receptor source: a donor at least 40 years old with multiple myeloma.

This clonotype occurred a few times. The chain has TRBV27 and TRBJ2-4; tentative D call: TRBD2 (5 bases). This CDR3 region has 14 residues. The V gene lost 10 bases and the J gene lost 8 bases, with 21 bases spanning the gap. In germline, CDR1 is MNHEY, CDR2 SMNVEV (reference sequence). In DNA form, the CDR3 reads TGTGCCACCAACGCTCTAGCTATAGAGGACATTCAGTACTTC. This sequence encodes CATNALAIEDIQYF.

This clonotype was detected many times. The rearrangement joins TRBV7-8 to TRBJ1-5, with TRBD1 identical over 7 bases. CDR1 is SGHVS and CDR2 is FQNEAQ in the germline V gene. Trimming cost V 4 bases and J 0 bases; bases outside gene matches: 9. The CDR3 extends over 17 amino acids. CDR3 nucleotide sequence: TGTGCCAGCAGCTCAGCAGGGGGGTCCTTTAGCAATCAGCCCCAGCATTTT. Its translation: CASSSAGGSFSNQPQHF.

This clonotype showed up many times. The chain couples TRBV20-1 to TRBJ2-1; 9 nucleotides align to TRBD2. The V and J ends lost 6 bases and 2 bases, in that order; junction bases with no gene match: 5. Per the germline V gene, CDR1 is DFQATT and CDR2 is SNEGSKA (reference sequence). CDR3 length: 14 amino acids. CDR3: CSAVGGGAYNEQFF. CDR3 nucleotide sequence: TGCAGTGCCGTTGGCGGGGGGGCCTACAATGAGCAGTTCTTC.

This clonotype was counted ten times or more. The chain carries TRBV6-2 or TRBV6-3 and TRBJ2-1; D is perhaps TRBD2 (6 bases). V gave up 5 bases and J gave up 6 bases, with 14 bases separating them. CDR3 length: 14 residues. The germline V gene encodes CDR1 MNHEY and CDR2 SVGEGT. This CDR3 reads CASSRRGISNEQFF. In DNA, the CDR3 is TGTGCCAGCAGTCGGCGCGGGATTAGCAATGAGCAGTTCTTC.

This clonotype has just a few counts. The V call is TRBV29-1, the J call TRBJ2-1; maybe TRBD2 (5 bases). Germline CDR1 reads SQVTM; CDR2 reads ANQGSEA. This CDR3 spans 12 amino acids. V lost 3 bases and J 7 bases, leaving 10 bases between the germline ends. The CDR3 loop is CSVEGSGNEQFF. The CDR3 DNA is TGCAGCGTTGAGGGGAGTGGGAATGAGCAGTTCTTC.

Ten or more counts support this clonotype. This chain joins TRBV28 and TRBJ2-7, with D possibly matching TRBD1 (6 bases). V was pared by 5 bases and J by 0 bases, with 11 bases between. CDR1 is MDHEN, CDR2 SYDVKM, per germline. This CDR3 contains 14 residues. This CDR3 is CASSTATGSYEQYF. The CDR3 DNA reads as TGTGCCAGCAGTACAGCGACAGGCTCCTACGAGCAGTACTTC.

This clonotype ranks as medium-sized (0.01 to 0.1%). The chain carries TRBV24-1 and TRBJ1-5; 7 bases are a match to TRBD1. The V gene's germline CDR1 is KGHDR and CDR2 SFDVKD. Trimming removed 5 bases from V and 5 bases from J; junction bases left unmatched: 5. CDR3 length: 14 amino acids. The CDR3 sequence is CATSGRDSDQPQHF. The CDR3 bases are TGTGCCACCAGTGGTAGGGACAGTGATCAGCCCCAGCATTTT.

As to this clonotype: A much larger clonotype is one base distant, so this may be a read error. The V and J genes are TRBV6-1 and TRBJ2-2; a possible D gene is TRBD1 (6 bases). Germline CDR1 MNHNS, CDR2 SASEGT. V was shortened by 10 bases and J by 6 bases, with 18 bases between the two germline ends. There are 14 residues in the CDR3. The DNA for the CDR3 is TGTGCCATCGAGCTCACAGGGAGCGCCGGGGAGCTGTTTTTT. Translation: CAIELTGSAGELFF.

This clonotype was seen more than once but under ten times. The rearrangement joins TRBV6-2 or TRBV6-3 to TRBJ1-1; perhaps TRBD1 as D (6 bases). CDR1 MNHEY and CDR2 SVGEGT come from the germline V gene. V was cut by 7 bases and J by 4 bases, with 16 bases left in between. This CDR3 contains 14 residues. This CDR3 is CASNRDTLGTEAFF. CDR3 sequence (DNA): TGTGCCAGCAATAGGGACACCCTAGGCACTGAAGCTTTCTTT.

This clonotype was seen repeatedly, ten times or more. The chain uses TRBV7-2 and TRBJ2-5; the D is unclear. The germline gives CDR1 SGHTA, CDR2 FQGNSA. CDR3 length equals 14 residues. The V gene lost 1 base and the J gene lost 5 bases, with 11 bases spanning the gap. The CDR3 loop reads CASSLVVSVETQYF. In DNA form, the CDR3 reads TGTGCCAGCAGCTTAGTAGTTTCGGTGGAGACCCAGTACTTC. The complete variable domain, with remaining parts taken from reference TRBV7-2 and TRBJ2-5, reads GAGVSQSPSNKVTEKGKDVELRCDPISGHTALYWYRQSLGQGLEFLIYFQGNSAPDKSGLPSDRFSAERTGGSVSTLTIQRTQQEDSAVYLCASSLVVSVETQYFGPGTRLLVL.

This clonotype was recorded many times. The chain employs TRBV7-8 and TRBJ2-5, with TRBD2 matching over 9 bases. The V and J ends lost 6 bases and 0 bases, in that order; junction bases with no gene match: 5. The CDR3 covers 15 residues. Germline CDR1 reads SGHVS; CDR2 reads FQNEAQ. The CDR3 DNA reads as TGTGCCAGCAGGGGAGGCGGGGGGGACCAAGAGACCCAGTACTTC. It encodes CASRGGGGDQETQYF.

The V and J genes are TRBV20-1 and TRBJ2-2; possibly TRBD1 for D (6 bases). The CDR3 spans 14 residues. Germline loops: CDR1 DFQATT, CDR2 SNEGSKA (reference sequence). Trimming took 4 bases from V and 1 from J, leaving 10 bases between them. The CDR3: CSATPGQNTGELFF. The CDR3 coding sequence is TGCAGTGCTACTCCGGGACAGAACACCGGGGAGCTGTTTTTT.

A remark on this clonotype: A much larger clone differs by one base, so this may be a read error. This rearrangement joins TRBV4-1 to TRBJ2-5; 14 bases are shared with TRBD2. Germline CDR1 and CDR2: MGHRA and YSYEKL. The CDR3 consists of 17 residues. As DNA, the CDR3 is TGCGCCAGCAGCCAAGGTGGGACTAGCGGGGGCAAAGAGATCCAGTACTTC. It is translated as CASSQGGTSGGKEIQYF.

This clonotype was seen at least ten times. The chain links TRBV6-2 or TRBV6-3 to TRBJ2-1, with D unresolved. Trimming left V 5 bases short and J 7 bases short, with 15 bases between. CDR1 is MNHEY and CDR2 is SVGEGT in the germline V gene. This CDR3 is built from 14 residues. The CDR3 spells CASSTPLLGNEQFF. The CDR3 DNA is TGTGCCAGCAGTACGCCTCTTCTAGGGAATGAGCAGTTCTTC.

In its sample, this clonotype was seen many times. The V call is TRBV18, the J call TRBJ2-5, with D uncertain. V shed 0 bases and J shed 0 bases, with 8 bases lying between them. CDR1 and CDR2 (germline): KGHSH, LQKENI. CDR3 length: 15 residues. CDR3 sequence (DNA): TGTGCCAGCTCACCACCTACGGCGAACCAAGAGACCCAGTACTTC. This gives the protein CASSPPTANQETQYF.

This chain links TRBV6-1 with TRBJ2-1; D is unclear. Per the germline V gene, CDR1 is MNHNS and CDR2 is SASEGT. The V end lost 5 bases, the J end lost 0 bases, and 8 bases lay between the germline ends. The CDR3 has 14 amino acids. CDR3 in amino acids: CASSYPSSYNEQFF. CDR3 DNA: TGTGCCAGCAGTTATCCGAGCTCCTACAATGAGCAGTTCTTC.

This clonotype showed up many times. V gene TRBV29-1 combines with J gene TRBJ2-7; 7 bases fit TRBD1. This CDR3 has 14 residues. The V gene's germline CDR1 is SQVTM and CDR2 ANQGSEA. After removal of 6 bases from V and 2 bases from J, the junction contained 10 bases not matched to a gene. This chain's CDR3 is CSVNPGQSPYEQYF. The CDR3 region has the DNA TGCAGCGTGAATCCGGGACAGAGCCCCTACGAGCAGTACTTC.

This clonotype was seen repeatedly, ten times or more. The chain has TRBV7-9 and TRBJ1-5; D gene ambiguous. The V end was cut by 5 bases, the J end by 4 bases, with 6 bases between. From germline, CDR1 is SEHNR and CDR2 FQNEAQ (reference sequence). CDR3 size: 12 residues. CDR3 loop: CASSITNQPQHF. CDR3 bases: TGTGCCAGCAGCATAACGAATCAGCCCCAGCATTTT.

There are many counts of this clonotype. The rearrangement joins TRBV5-1 to TRBJ2-1; D is possibly TRBD1 (6 bases). This CDR3 is 16 amino acids long. Trimming took 0 bases from V and 1 from J, leaving 11 bases between them. Looked up from germline, CDR1 is SGHRS and CDR2 is YFSETQ. DNA of the CDR3: TGCGCCAGCAGCTTGGCCGGACAGAGGTCCTACAATGAGCAGTTCTTC. Residues: CASSLAGQRSYNEQFF.

On this clonotype itself: A much larger clone sits a single nucleotide away, making a read error possible. This rearrangement joins TRBV28 to TRBJ2-3, with 9 bases that match TRBD2. Germline CDR1 MDHEN, CDR2 SYDVKM. V shed 8 bases, J shed 3 bases, and the junction held 24 bases outside the gene matches. The CDR3 contains 20 residues. CDR3 residues: CASLTLGGGEASGRTDTQYF. DNA for the CDR3: TGTGCCAGCCTAACTCTGGGCGGGGGGGAAGCAAGTGGTAGGACAGATACGCAGTATTTT.

The sample holds many counts of this clonotype. The rearrangement joins TRBV4-2 to TRBJ2-1; TRBD2 aligns across 12 bases. CDR1 and CDR2 from the germline V gene are LGHNA and YNFKEQ. The CDR3 covers 15 residues. V lost 4 bases, J lost 8 bases, and 6 bases stayed unmatched. This CDR3 reads CASSLWTSGADEQFF. As DNA, the CDR3 is TGTGCCAGCAGCCTTTGGACTAGCGGGGCCGATGAGCAGTTCTTC.

This clonotype has a count of ten or more. The rearrangement joins TRBV28 to TRBJ1-2, with D possibly matching TRBD1 (5 bases). The CDR3 loop spans 14 amino acids. The germline CDR1 and CDR2 sequences are MDHEN and SYDVKM. Trimming shortened V by 6 bases and J by 1 base, and 12 bases separated the two germline ends. CDR3 sequence (DNA): TGTGCCAGCAGACTCCCCGACAGTAACTATGGCTACACCTTC. It specifies CASRLPDSNYGYTF.

This clonotype was seen at least ten times. The chain combines TRBV9 with TRBJ2-1, with D uncertain. Germline V lookup: CDR1 SGDLS, CDR2 YYNGEE. V was pared by 2 bases and J by 3 bases, with 12 bases between. The CDR3 is 15 amino acids. CDR3 protein: CASSVRIVGYNEQFF. The CDR3 nucleotides are TGTGCCAGCAGCGTCAGGATTGTAGGCTACAATGAGCAGTTCTTC.

In its sample, this clonotype was seen a few times. The chain links TRBV7-2 to TRBJ2-4; D uncertain. V was clipped by 5 bases and J by 10 bases, with 9 bases between them. The CDR3 totals 11 residues. Germline V gene data show CDR1 as SGHTA and CDR2 as FQGNSA. The CDR3 sequence is CASSLDTIQYF. As DNA, the CDR3 is TGTGCCAGCAGCCTCGACACAATTCAGTACTTC.

This clonotype was seen repeatedly, ten times or more. The rearrangement joins TRBV6-5 to TRBJ2-3; 11 bases agree with TRBD1. V was clipped by 3 bases and J by 0 bases; unmatched bases: 14. Per germline, CDR1 MNHEY and CDR2 SVGAGI. This CDR3 spans 20 amino acids. CDR3 loop: CASSYIPGTGGLPSTDTQYF. CDR3 sequence (DNA): TGTGCCAGCAGTTATATACCCGGGACAGGGGGGTTACCCAGCACAGATACGCAGTATTTT.

In regard to this clonotype: In this CDR3 the conserved last residue, phenylalanine or tryptophan, is missing, so a read error is likely. The rearrangement uses TRBV7-2 and TRBJ2-7; D gene unclear. The germline gives CDR1 SGHTA, CDR2 FQGNSA. V dropped 1 base and J dropped 3 bases, with 4 bases sitting between them. The CDR3 is 12 amino acids. This CDR3 is CASSLGYYEQYL. The CDR3 nucleotides are TGTGCCAGCAGCTTAGGATACTACGAGCAGTACCTC.

This clonotype was found many times. This chain connects TRBV28 to TRBJ1-1; possibly TRBD1 for D (5 bases). Per germline, CDR1 MDHEN and CDR2 SYDVKM. The CDR3 consists of 13 residues. Trimming took 2 bases from V and 11 from J, leaving 15 bases between them. The CDR3 spells CASSLDGATRAFF. The CDR3 region has the DNA TGTGCCAGCAGTTTAGATGGGGCCACACGGGCTTTCTTT.

The chain recombines TRBV30 with TRBJ1-1, with 8 bases lining up with TRBD1. Germline trimming cut 2 bases from V and 4 bases from J; bases unmatched to any gene: 3. The CDR3 length is 13 residues. Germline V gene data show CDR1 as GTSNPN and CDR2 as SVGIG (reference sequence). The CDR3 reads CAWSTDRGTEAFF. The CDR3 nucleotides read TGTGCCTGGAGTACCGACAGGGGCACTGAAGCTTTCTTT.